This T cell receptor beta chain derives from a study of metastatic and nonmetastatic thyroid tumors. Study background: Repertoire comparison spanned blood and tumor or nodule tissue of malignant and benign thyroid patients.

This clone occurred a few times. Its antigen is undetermined. All patients were treatment-naive before thyroid surgery. Source study methods: Clinicopathological groups differed in CDR3, with these differences serving to build a distant-metastasis classifier for papillary thyroid cancer. TCRdb reanalyzed the PCR reads with MiXCR. The V and J calls and clone size come from TCRdb's table, not from the authors' own analysis. Here the sample spans approximately 15,000 clones, about 32% being singletons. Study results and caveats: Benign nodules reportedly had significantly lower TCR beta diversity than malignant thyroid tumors in blood and tumor.

CDR1 and CDR2 from the germline V gene are KGHSH and LQKENI. V trimming: 3 bases; J trimming: 7 bases; junction bases outside the gene matches: 6. This CDR3 is built from 15 residues. This rearrangement joins TRBV18 to TRBJ1-4; 9 bases map to TRBD1. The receptor's source is a male donor with papillary thyroid cancer or a benign thyroid nodule (not recorded which). Some clones in this sample may be carry-over from other donors' samples. Specimen: tumor tissue. The CDR3 nucleotides read TGTGCCAGCTCACCGGCGAGACAGGGGGGTGAAAAACTGTTTTTT. Protein sequence: CASSPARQGGEKLFF.